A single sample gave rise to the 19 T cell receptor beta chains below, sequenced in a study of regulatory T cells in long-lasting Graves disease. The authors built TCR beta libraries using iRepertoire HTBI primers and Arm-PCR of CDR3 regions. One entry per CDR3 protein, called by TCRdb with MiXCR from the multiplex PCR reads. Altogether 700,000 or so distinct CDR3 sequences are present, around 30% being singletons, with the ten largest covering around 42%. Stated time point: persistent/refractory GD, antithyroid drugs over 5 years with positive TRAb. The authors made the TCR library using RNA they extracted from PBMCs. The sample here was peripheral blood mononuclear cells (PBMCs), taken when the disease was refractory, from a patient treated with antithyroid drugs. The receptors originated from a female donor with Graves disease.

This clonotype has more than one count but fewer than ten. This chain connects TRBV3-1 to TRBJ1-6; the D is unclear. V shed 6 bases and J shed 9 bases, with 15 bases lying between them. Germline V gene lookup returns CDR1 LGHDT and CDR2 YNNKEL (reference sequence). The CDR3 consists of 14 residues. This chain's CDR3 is CASSLTRTGSPLHF. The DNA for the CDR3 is TGTGCCAGCAGTCTGACACGGACGGGTTCACCCCTCCACTTT.

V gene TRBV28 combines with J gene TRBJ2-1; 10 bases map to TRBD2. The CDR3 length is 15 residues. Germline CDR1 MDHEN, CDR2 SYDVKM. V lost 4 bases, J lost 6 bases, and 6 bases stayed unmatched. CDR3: CASSSTSGRLNEQFF. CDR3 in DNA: TGTGCCAGCAGTTCGACTAGCGGGCGTCTCAATGAGCAGTTCTTC. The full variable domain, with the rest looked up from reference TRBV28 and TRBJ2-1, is DVKVTQSSRYLVKRTGEKVFLECVQDMDHENMFWYRQDPGLGLRLIYFSYDVKMKEKGDIPEGYSVSREKKERFSLILESASTNQTSMYLCASSSTSGRLNEQFFGPGTRLTVL.

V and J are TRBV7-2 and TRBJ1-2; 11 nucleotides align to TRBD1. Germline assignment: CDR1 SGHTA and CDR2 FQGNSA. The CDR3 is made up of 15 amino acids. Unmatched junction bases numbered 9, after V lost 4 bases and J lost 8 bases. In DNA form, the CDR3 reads TGTGCCAGCAGCTCCTCCGGACAGGGGGCGAGAGGCTACACCTTC. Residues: CASSSSGQGARGYTF.

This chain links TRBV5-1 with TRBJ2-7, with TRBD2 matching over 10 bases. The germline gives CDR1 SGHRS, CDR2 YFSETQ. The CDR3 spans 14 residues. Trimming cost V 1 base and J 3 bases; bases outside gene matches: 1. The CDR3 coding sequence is TGCGCCAGCAGCTTGAGCGGGAGGGTCTACGAGCAGTACTTC. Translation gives CASSLSGRVYEQYF.

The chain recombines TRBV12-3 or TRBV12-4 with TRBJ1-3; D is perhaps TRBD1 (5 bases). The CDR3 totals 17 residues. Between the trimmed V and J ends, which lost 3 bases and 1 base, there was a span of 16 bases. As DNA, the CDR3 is TGTGCCAGCAGTTTCGCGCAGGGACCAGCGTCTGGAAACACCATATATTTT. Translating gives CASSFAQGPASGNTIYF.

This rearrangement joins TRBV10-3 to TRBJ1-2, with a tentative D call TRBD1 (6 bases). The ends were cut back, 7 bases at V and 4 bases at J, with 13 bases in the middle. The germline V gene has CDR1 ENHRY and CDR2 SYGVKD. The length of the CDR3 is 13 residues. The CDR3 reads CAITQTGFYGYTF. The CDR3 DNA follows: TGTGCCATCACCCAGACAGGATTCTATGGCTACACCTTC.

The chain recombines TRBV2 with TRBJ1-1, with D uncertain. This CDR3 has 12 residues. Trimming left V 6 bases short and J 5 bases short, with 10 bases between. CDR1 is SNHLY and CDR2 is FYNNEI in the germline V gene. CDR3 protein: CASRFSATEAFF. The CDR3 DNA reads TGTGCCAGCAGGTTTTCGGCTACTGAAGCTTTCTTT.

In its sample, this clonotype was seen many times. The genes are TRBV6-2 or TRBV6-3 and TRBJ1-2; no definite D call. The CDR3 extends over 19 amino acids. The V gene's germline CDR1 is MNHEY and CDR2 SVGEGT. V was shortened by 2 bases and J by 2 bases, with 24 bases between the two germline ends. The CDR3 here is CASSYNGPRRGIRNYGYTF. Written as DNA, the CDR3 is TGTGCCAGCAGTTACAACGGCCCGCGCCGTGGGATCAGAAACTATGGCTACACCTTC.

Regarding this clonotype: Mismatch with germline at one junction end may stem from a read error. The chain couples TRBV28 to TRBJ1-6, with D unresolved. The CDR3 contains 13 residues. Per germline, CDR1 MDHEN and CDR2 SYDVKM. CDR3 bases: TGTGCCAGCAGTGCTTTGGGAAATTCACCCCTCCACTTC. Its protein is CASSALGNSPLHF.

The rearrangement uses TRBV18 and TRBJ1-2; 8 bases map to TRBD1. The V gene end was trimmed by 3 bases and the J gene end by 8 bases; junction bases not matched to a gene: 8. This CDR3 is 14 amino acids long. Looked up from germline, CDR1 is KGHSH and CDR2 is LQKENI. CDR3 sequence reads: CASSPDRESWGYTF. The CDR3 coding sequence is TGTGCCAGCTCACCGGACAGGGAGTCGTGGGGCTACACCTTC.

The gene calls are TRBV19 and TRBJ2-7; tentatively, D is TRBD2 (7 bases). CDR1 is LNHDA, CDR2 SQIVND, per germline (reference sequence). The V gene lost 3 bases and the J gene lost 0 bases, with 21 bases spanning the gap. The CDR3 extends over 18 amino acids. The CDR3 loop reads CASSIKGPRGRFSYEQYF. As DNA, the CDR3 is TGTGCCAGTAGTATTAAGGGACCGCGGGGGCGTTTCTCCTACGAGCAGTACTTC.

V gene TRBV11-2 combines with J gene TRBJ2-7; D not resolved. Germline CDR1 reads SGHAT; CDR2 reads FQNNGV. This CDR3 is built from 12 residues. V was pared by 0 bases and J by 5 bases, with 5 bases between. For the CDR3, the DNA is TGTGCCAGCAGCTTAGAAAGTCACGAGCAGTACTTC. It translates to CASSLESHEQYF.

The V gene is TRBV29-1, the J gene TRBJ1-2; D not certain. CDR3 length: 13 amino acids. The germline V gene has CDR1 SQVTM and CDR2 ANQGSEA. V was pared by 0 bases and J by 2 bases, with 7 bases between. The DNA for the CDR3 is TGCAGCGTTGAAGATCTGGGCAACTATGGCTACACCTTC. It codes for CSVEDLGNYGYTF.

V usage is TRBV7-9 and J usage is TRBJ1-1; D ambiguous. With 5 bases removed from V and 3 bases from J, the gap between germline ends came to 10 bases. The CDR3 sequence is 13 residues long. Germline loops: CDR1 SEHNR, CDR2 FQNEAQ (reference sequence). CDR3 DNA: TGTGCCAGCAGCAAAACGGCTGACACTGAAGCTTTCTTT. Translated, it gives CASSKTADTEAFF.

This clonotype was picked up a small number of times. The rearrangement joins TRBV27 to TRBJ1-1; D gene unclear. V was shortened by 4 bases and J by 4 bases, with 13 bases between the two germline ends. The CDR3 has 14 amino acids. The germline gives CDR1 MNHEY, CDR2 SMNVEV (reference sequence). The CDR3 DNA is TGTGCCAGCAGTTGGGGTATTTGGGGCACTGAAGCTTTCTTT. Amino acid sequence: CASSWGIWGTEAFF.

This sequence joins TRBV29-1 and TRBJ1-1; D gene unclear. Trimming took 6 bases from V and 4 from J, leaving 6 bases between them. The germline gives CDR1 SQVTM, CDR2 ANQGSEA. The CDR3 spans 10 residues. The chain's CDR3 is CSVRATEAFF. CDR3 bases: TGCAGCGTACGGGCCACTGAAGCTTTCTTT.

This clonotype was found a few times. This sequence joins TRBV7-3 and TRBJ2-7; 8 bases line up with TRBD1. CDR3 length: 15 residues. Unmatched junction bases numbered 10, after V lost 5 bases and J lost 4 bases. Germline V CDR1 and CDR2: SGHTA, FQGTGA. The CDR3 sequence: CASSPTGTGDYEQYF. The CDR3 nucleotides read TGTGCCAGCAGCCCGACCGGGACAGGAGATTACGAGCAGTACTTC.

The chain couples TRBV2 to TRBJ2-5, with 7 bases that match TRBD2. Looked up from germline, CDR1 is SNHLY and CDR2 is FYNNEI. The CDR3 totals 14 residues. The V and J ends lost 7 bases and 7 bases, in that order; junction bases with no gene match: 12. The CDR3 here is CASTRASGARTQYF. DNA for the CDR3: TGTGCCAGCACGAGGGCTAGCGGCGCCCGGACCCAGTACTTC.

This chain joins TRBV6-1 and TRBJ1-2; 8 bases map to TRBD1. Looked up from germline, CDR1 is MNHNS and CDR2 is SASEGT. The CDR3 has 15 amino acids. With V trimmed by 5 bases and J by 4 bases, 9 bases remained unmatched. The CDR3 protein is CASSLDRAGSYGYTF. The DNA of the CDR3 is TGTGCCAGCAGTCTGGACAGGGCGGGTAGCTATGGCTACACCTTC.